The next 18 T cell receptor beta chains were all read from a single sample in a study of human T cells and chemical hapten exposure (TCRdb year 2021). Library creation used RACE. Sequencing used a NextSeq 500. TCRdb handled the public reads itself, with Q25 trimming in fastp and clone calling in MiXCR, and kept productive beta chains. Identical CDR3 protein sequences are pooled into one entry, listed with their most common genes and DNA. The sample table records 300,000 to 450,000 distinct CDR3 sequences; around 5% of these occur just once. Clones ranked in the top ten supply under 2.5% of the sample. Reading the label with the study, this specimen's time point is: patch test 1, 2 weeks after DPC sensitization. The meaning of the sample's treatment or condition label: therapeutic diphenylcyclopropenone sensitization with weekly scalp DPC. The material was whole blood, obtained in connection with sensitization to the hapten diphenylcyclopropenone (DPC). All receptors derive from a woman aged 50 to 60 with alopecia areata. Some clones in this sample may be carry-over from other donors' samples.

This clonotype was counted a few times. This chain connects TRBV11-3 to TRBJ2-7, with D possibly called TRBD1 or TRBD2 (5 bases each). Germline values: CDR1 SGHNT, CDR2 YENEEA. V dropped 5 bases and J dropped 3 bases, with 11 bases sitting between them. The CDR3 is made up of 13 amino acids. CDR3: CASSKGDGYEQYF. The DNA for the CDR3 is TGTGCCAGCAGCAAAGGGGACGGCTACGAGCAGTACTTC.

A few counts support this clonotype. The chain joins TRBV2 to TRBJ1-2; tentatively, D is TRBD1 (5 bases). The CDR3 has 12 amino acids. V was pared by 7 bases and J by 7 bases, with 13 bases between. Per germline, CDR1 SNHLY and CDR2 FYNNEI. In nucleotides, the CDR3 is TGTGCCAGCACCTGGACATACGCTGGCTACACCTTC. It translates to CASTWTYAGYTF.

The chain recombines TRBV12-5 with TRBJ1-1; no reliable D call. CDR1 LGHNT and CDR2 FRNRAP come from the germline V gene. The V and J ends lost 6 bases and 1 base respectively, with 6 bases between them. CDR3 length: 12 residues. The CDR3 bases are TGTGCTAGTGGCGCCTCGAACACTGAAGCTTTCTTT. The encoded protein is CASGASNTEAFF.

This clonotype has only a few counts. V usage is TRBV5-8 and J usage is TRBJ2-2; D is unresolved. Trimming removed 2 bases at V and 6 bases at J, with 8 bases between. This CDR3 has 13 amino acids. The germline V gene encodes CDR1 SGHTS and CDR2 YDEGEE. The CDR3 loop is CASSFLTAGELFF. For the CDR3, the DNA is TGTGCCAGCAGCTTTTTGACCGCCGGGGAGCTGTTTTTT.

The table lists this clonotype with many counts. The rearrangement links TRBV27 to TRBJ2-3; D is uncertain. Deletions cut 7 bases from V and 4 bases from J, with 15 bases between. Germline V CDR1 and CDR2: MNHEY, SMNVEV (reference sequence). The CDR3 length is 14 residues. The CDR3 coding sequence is TGTGCCAGCAACTTAGGCCTTGCCGCAGATACGCAGTATTTT. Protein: CASNLGLAADTQYF.

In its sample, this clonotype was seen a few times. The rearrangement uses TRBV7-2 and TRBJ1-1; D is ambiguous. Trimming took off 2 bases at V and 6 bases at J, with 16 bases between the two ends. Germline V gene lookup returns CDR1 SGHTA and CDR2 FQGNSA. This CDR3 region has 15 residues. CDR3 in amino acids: CASSLSSAGTAEAFF. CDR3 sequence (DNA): TGTGCCAGCAGCTTATCGTCGGCGGGTACGGCTGAAGCTTTCTTT. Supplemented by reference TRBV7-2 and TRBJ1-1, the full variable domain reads GAGVSQSPSNKVTEKGKDVELRCDPISGHTALYWYRQSLGQGLEFLIYFQGNSAPDKSGLPSDRFSAERTGGSVSTLTIQRTQQEDSAVYLCASSLSSAGTAEAFFGQGTRLTVV.

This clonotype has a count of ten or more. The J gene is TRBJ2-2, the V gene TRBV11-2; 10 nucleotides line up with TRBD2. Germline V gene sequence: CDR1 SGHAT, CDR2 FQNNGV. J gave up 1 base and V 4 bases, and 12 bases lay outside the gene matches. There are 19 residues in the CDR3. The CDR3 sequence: CASSSGRGTSGKNTGELFF. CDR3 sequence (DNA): TGTGCCAGCAGCTCGGGGAGAGGTACTAGCGGGAAGAACACCGGGGAGCTGTTTTTT.

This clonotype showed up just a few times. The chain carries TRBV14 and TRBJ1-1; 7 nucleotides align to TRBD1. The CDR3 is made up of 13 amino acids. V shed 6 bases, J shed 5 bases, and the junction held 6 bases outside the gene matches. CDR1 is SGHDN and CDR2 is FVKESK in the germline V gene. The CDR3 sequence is CASRETGSTEAFF. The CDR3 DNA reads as TGTGCCAGCAGGGAGACAGGGTCGACTGAAGCTTTCTTT. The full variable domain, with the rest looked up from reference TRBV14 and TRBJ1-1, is EAGVTQFPSHSVIEKGQTVTLRCDPISGHDNLYWYRRVMGKEIKFLLHFVKESKQDESGMPNNRFLAERTGGTYSTLKVQPAELEDSGVYFCASRETGSTEAFFGQGTRLTVV.

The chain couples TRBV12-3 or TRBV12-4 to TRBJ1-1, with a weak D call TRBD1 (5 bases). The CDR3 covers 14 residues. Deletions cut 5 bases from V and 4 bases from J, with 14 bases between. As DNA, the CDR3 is TGTGCCAGCAGTCTGAGGGGTATCGGCACTGAAGCTTTCTTT. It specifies CASSLRGIGTEAFF.

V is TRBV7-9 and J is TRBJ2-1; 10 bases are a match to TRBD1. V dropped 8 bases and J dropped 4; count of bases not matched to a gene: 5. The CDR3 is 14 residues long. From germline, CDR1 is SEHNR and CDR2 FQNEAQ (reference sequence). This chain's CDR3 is CASGGTGEYNEQFF. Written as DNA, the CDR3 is TGTGCCAGCGGCGGGACAGGGGAATACAATGAGCAGTTCTTC.

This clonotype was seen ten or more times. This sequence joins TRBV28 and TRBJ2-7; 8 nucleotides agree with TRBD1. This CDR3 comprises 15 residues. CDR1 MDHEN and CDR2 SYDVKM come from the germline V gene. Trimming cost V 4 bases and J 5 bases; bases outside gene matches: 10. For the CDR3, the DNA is TGTGCCAGCAGTTCGATCGGGACAGGTCTCGACGAGCAGTACTTC. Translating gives CASSSIGTGLDEQYF. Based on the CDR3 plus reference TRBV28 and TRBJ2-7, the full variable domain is DVKVTQSSRYLVKRTGEKVFLECVQDMDHENMFWYRQDPGLGLRLIYFSYDVKMKEKGDIPEGYSVSREKKERFSLILESASTNQTSMYLCASSSIGTGLDEQYFGPGTRLTVT.

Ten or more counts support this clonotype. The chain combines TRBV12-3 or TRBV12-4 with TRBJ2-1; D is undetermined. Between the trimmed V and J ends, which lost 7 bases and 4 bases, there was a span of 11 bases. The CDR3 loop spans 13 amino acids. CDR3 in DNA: TGTGCCAGCAACCTTGACGGATACAATGAGCAGTTCTTC. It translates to CASNLDGYNEQFF.

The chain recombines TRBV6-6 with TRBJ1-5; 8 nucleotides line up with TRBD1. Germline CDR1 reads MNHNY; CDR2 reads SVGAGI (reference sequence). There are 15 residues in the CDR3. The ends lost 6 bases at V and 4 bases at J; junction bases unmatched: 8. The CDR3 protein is CASSRDRQTNQPQHF. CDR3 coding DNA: TGTGCCAGCAGCCGGGACAGGCAAACTAATCAGCCCCAGCATTTT.

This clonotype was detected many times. The CDR3 coding sequence is TGTGCCTGGAGTTTGGGACTAGCGGCCACAGATACGCAGTATTTT. This translates into CAWSLGLAATDTQYF. V is TRBV30 and J is TRBJ2-3; 11 nucleotides line up with TRBD2. V trimming: 2 bases; J trimming: 2 bases; junction bases outside the gene matches: 3. The CDR3 is 15 amino acids. Germline values: CDR1 GTSNPN, CDR2 SVGIG (reference sequence).

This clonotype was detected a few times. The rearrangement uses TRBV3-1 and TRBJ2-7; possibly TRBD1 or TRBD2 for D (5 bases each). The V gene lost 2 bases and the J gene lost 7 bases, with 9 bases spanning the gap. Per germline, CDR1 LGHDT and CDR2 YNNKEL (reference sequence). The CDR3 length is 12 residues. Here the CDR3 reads CASSQPGTEQYF. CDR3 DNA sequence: TGTGCCAGCAGCCAACCAGGGACGGAGCAGTACTTC.

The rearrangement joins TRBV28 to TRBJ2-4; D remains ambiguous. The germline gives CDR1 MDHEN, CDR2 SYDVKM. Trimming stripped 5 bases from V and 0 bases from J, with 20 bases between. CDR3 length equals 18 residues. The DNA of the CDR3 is TGTGCCAGCAGTATAAACCGCTGCGAACAGCTAGCCAAAAACATTCAGTACTTC. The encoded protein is CASSINRCEQLAKNIQYF. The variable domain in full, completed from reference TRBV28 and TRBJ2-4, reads DVKVTQSSRYLVKRTGEKVFLECVQDMDHENMFWYRQDPGLGLRLIYFSYDVKMKEKGDIPEGYSVSREKKERFSLILESASTNQTSMYLCASSINRCEQLAKNIQYFGAGTRLSVL.

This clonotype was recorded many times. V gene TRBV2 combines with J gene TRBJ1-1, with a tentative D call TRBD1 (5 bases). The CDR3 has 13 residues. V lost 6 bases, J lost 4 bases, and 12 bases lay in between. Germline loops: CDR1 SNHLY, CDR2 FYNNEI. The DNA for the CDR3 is TGTGCCAGCAGGGGGGGAGAGGGCACTGAAGCTTTCTTT. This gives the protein CASRGGEGTEAFF. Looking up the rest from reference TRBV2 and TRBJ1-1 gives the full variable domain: EPEVTQTPSHQVTQMGQEVILRCVPISNHLYFYWYRQILGQKVEFLVSFYNNEISEKSEIFDDQFSVERPDGSNFTLKIRSTKLEDSAMYFCASRGGEGTEAFFGQGTRLTVV.

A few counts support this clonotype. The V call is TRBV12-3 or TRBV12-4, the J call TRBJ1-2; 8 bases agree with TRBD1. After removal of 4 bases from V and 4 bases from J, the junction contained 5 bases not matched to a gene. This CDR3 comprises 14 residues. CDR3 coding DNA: TGTGCCAGCAGTTGGGCAGGGGGCAGCTATGGCTACACCTTC. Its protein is CASSWAGGSYGYTF.